This entry lists 6 T cell receptor beta chains sequenced from one sample in a study of response to subunit inactivated influenza vaccine. TCRdb recomputed calls from the RT-PCR reads with MiXCR, one row per CDR3 protein. The profile shows about 540,000 distinct CDR3 sequences, around 25% of them singletons. These data also formed part of another study, on T cells expressing NK-cell markers. As that report states: A 5'RACE template switching approach incorporating UMIs was used to make TCR beta cDNA.

The sequencing here drew on CD4+ T cells sorted from PBMCs, taken approximately 13 days after vaccination. Receptors originate from a man aged 50-59 years who received an inactivated influenza vaccine.

CDR3 DNA sequence: TGCAGTGCTAGGGCAGGTTACGAGCAGTACTTC. Encoded protein: CSARAGYEQYF. The chain carries TRBV20-1 and TRBJ2-7; no reliable D call. Germline lookup yields CDR1 DFQATT and CDR2 SNEGSKA (reference sequence). The V end was cut by 3 bases, the J end by 4 bases, with 7 bases between. This CDR3 comprises 11 residues.

The chain joins TRBV7-8 to TRBJ1-6; unclear D gene. Germline values: CDR1 SGHVS, CDR2 FQNEAQ. The CDR3 is made up of 13 amino acids. Trimming stripped 7 bases from V and 8 bases from J, with 12 bases between. In DNA form, the CDR3 reads TGTGCCAGCACCCCAGGCTTATATTCACCCCTCCACTTT. It codes for CASTPGLYSPLHF.

There are a few counts of this clonotype. The V gene is TRBV12-3 or TRBV12-4, the J gene TRBJ2-3, with TRBD2 identical over 9 bases. CDR3 length: 15 amino acids. V dropped 6 bases and J dropped 3; count of bases not matched to a gene: 7. The CDR3 region is CASSLSSGETDTQYF. CDR3 DNA sequence: TGTGCCAGCAGCCTCTCTAGCGGGGAGACAGATACGCAGTATTTT.

The chain uses TRBV10-3 and TRBJ1-4, with D possibly TRBD1 on 6 matching bases. Germline V gives CDR1 ENHRY, CDR2 SYGVKD. V was shortened by 6 bases and J by 0 bases, with 11 bases between the two germline ends. This CDR3 contains 15 residues. The CDR3 sequence is CAISDGGATNEKLFF. The CDR3 nucleotides are TGTGCCATCAGCGACGGGGGCGCAACTAATGAAAAACTGTTTTTT.

This clonotype was found a few times. This chain joins TRBV24-1 and TRBJ2-2; D is unresolved. The CDR3 totals 16 residues. V shed 4 bases and J shed 2 bases, with 13 bases lying between them. Germline V lookup: CDR1 KGHDR, CDR2 SFDVKD. CDR3 nucleotide sequence: TGTGCCACCAGTGAAGCACAGTGGTACAACACCGGGGAGCTGTTTTTT. It is translated as CATSEAQWYNTGELFF.

V is TRBV6-5 and J is TRBJ1-5; a weak D match, TRBD1 (6 bases). This CDR3 contains 15 residues. Germline V gives CDR1 MNHEY, CDR2 SVGAGI. V was shortened by 2 bases and J by 5 bases, with 13 bases between the two germline ends. The CDR3 bases are TGTGCCAGCAGTTACAAACAGGGCGGCCATCAGCCCCAGCATTTT. Its protein is CASSYKQGGHQPQHF.